The 21 T cell receptor beta chains listed next were all sequenced from one sample in a study of beta chain features in type 1 diabetes (dated 2018 in TCRdb). The library was produced with the immunoSEQ multiplex PCR assay. The entire isolated RNA was reverse transcribed using the High Capacity cDNA Reverse Transcription Kit, and thus expressed TCRB transcripts were sequenced. Held by TCRdb, this immuneACCESS table contains in-frame sequences only and omits some clones. Under half of the omission traces to an unresolved V gene where checked; the cause of the rest is unknown. This sample comprises around 350,000 clones, around 12% of them detected only once. Roughly 0.017% of the sample is held by the ten biggest clonotypes. Source material: naive CD4+ T cells from blood. In the paper's terms, the cell subset or site label means: true naive CD4+ T cells. The receptors stem from a man in his late teens or twenties in good health.

The chain joins TRBV7-3 to TRBJ2-1; TRBD1 matches at 9 bases. Germline V gene lookup returns CDR1 SGHTA and CDR2 FQGTGA. This CDR3 comprises 15 residues. V lost 3 bases, J lost 4 bases, and 4 bases stayed unmatched. The CDR3 loop is CASSFLGQGYNEQFF. CDR3 nucleotides: TGTGCCAGCAGCTTTCTCGGACAGGGGTACAATGAGCAGTTCTTC.

This clone was detected only a few times. The V gene is TRBV10-2, the J gene TRBJ2-1; D is perhaps TRBD1 (6 bases). The germline CDR1 and CDR2 sequences are WSHSY and SAAADI. The V end lost 6 bases, the J end lost 6 bases, and 18 bases lay between the germline ends. This CDR3 has 15 amino acids. This CDR3 reads CASRTEWGPFNEQFF. DNA of the CDR3: TGCGCCAGCAGAACTGAGTGGGGGCCGTTCAATGAGCAGTTCTTC.

This clone was seen a handful of times. In DNA form, the CDR3 reads TGTGCCAGCAGCCAGGGACTAGCGGGAGAGCCGGCGGATACGCAGTATTTT. This codes for CASSQGLAGEPADTQYF. This sequence joins TRBV11-1 and TRBJ2-3; TRBD2 matches 14 bases. V shed 5 bases and J 6 bases; nucleotides not matched to a gene: 10. CDR1 is SGHAT and CDR2 is FQDESV in the germline V gene (reference sequence). CDR3 size: 17 residues.

This clone has just a few counts. The chain recombines TRBV29-1 with TRBJ1-1; maybe TRBD1 (5 bases). Trimming took off 6 bases at V and 6 bases at J, with 17 bases between the two ends. Germline loops: CDR1 SQVTM, CDR2 ANQGSEA. This CDR3 region has 13 residues. The CDR3 DNA sequence: TGCAGCGTGGGGTTTACAGGTAAATCTGAAGCTTTCTTT. This encodes CSVGFTGKSEAFF.

This clone has a handful of counts. The chain has TRBV5-6 and TRBJ2-7, with 15 nucleotides matching TRBD2. The CDR3 consists of 16 residues. J was trimmed by 6 bases and V by 4 bases; bases with no gene match: 8. Germline values: CDR1 SGHDT, CDR2 YYEEEE. The DNA of the CDR3 is TGTGCCAGCAGCCCGAAAACGGGACTAGCGGGAGGCGAGCAGTACTTC. As protein: CASSPKTGLAGGEQYF.

This rearrangement joins TRBV7-9 to TRBJ1-6; 10 positions match TRBD1. The CDR3 spans 15 residues. From germline, CDR1 is SEHNR and CDR2 FQNEAQ (reference sequence). V lost 5 bases and J lost 9; bases outside the gene matches: 7. CDR3 region: CASSPETGGFSPLHF. The CDR3 DNA reads TGTGCCAGCAGCCCAGAGACAGGGGGCTTTTCACCCCTCCACTTT.

The CDR3 DNA follows: TGTGCCAGCAGCTTCGGACAGAGTGCAACTAATGAAAAACTGTTTTTT. Translating gives CASSFGQSATNEKLFF. The chain uses TRBV5-8 and TRBJ1-4; weak D call: TRBD1 (6 bases). This CDR3 has 16 residues. V lost 2 bases and J lost 0, with 11 bases in between. CDR1 is SGHTS, CDR2 YDEGEE, per germline.

The chain links TRBV4-3 to TRBJ2-2; 10 positions agree with TRBD2. J gave up 1 base and V 9 bases, and 20 bases lay outside the gene matches. Germline V CDR1 and CDR2: LGHNA, YSLEER. This CDR3 contains 20 residues. CDR3 region: CASLKGGGPRLAGNTGELFF. CDR3 in DNA: TGCGCCAGTCTGAAGGGAGGCGGCCCGAGACTAGCGGGGAACACCGGGGAGCTGTTTTTT.

In its sample, this clone was seen a few times. The chain combines TRBV30 with TRBJ2-7; 10 nucleotides match TRBD1. V lost 8 bases, J lost 5 bases, and 6 bases stayed unmatched. CDR1 is GTSNPN, CDR2 SVGIG, per germline (reference sequence). The CDR3 consists of 12 residues. The CDR3 loop is CAVSGTGDEQYF. The CDR3 nucleotides read TGTGCCGTTTCCGGGACAGGGGACGAGCAGTACTTC. Full variable domain (missing parts from reference TRBV30 and TRBJ2-7): SQTIHQWPATLVQPVGSPLSLECTVEGTSNPNLYWYRQAAGRGLQLLFYSVGIGQISSEVPQNLSASRPQDRQFILSSKKLLLSDSGFYLCAVSGTGDEQYFGPGTRLTVT.

This clone was detected only a few times. The rearrangement joins TRBV10-3 to TRBJ1-4, with D maybe TRBD1 (6 bases). V lost 9 bases and J lost 8, with 22 bases in between. The CDR3 has 15 amino acids. Germline V gene lookup returns CDR1 ENHRY and CDR2 SYGVKD. CDR3 sequence: CAIGPDGGQREKLFF. CDR3 bases: TGTGCCATTGGCCCGGACGGCGGACAGAGGGAAAAACTGTTTTTT.

This clone has more than one count but fewer than ten. The V and J genes are TRBV7-9 and TRBJ2-1; D unclear. Trimming left V 1 base short and J 10 bases short, with 8 bases between. Germline-derived CDR1 and CDR2 are SEHNR and FQNEAQ (reference sequence). The CDR3 has 12 amino acids. Here the CDR3 reads CASSLVGAEQFF. CDR3 sequence (DNA): TGTGCCAGCAGCTTAGTAGGAGCGGAGCAGTTCTTC.

The rearrangement joins TRBV30 to TRBJ1-5, with 8 nucleotides matching TRBD1. Germline loops: CDR1 GTSNPN, CDR2 SVGIG (reference sequence). This CDR3 region has 12 residues. With V trimmed by 7 bases and J by 8 bases, 7 bases remained unmatched. CDR3 protein: CAYGQGRKPQHF. CDR3 DNA sequence: TGTGCCTACGGACAGGGCCGCAAGCCCCAGCATTTT.

The chain is built from TRBV6-6 and TRBJ2-4; 8 bases map to TRBD1. Germline values: CDR1 MNHNY, CDR2 SVGAGI (reference sequence). V lost 2 bases and J lost 8; bases outside the gene matches: 8. The CDR3 contains 15 residues. The CDR3 DNA sequence: TGTGCCAGCAGTTACGGACAGGGAAGGGGGGACATTCAGTACTTC. Translation: CASSYGQGRGDIQYF.

The chain recombines TRBV6-1 with TRBJ2-3; D ambiguous. In germline, CDR1 is MNHNS, CDR2 SASEGT. Trimming left V 2 bases short and J 6 bases short, with 6 bases between. This CDR3 comprises 12 residues. The CDR3 DNA reads TGTGCCAGCAGTGAACAGAGGGATACGCAGTATTTT. Residues: CASSEQRDTQYF.

The J gene is TRBJ2-7, the V gene TRBV6-1, with 7 nucleotides matching TRBD1. The CDR3 is made up of 13 amino acids. Germline lookup yields CDR1 MNHNS and CDR2 SASEGT. V shed 6 bases and J 9 bases; nucleotides not matched to a gene: 11. CDR3 nucleotide sequence: TGTGCCAGCAGCCTTGACAGGGTCCCAAGGCAGTACTTC. Encoded protein: CASSLDRVPRQYF.

V usage is TRBV7-9 and J usage is TRBJ1-2, with D possibly matching TRBD1 (5 bases). Per the germline V gene, CDR1 is SEHNR and CDR2 is FQNEAQ (reference sequence). CDR3 size: 15 residues. Trimming pared 3 bases from V and 7 bases from J, leaving 18 bases between. The DNA for the CDR3 is TGTGCCAGCAGCTTCCGGGGCAGGGAGGTTTCTGGCTACACCTTC. Translated, it gives CASSFRGREVSGYTF.

CDR3 sequence reads: CASSLDLTTVAFF. In nucleotides, the CDR3 is TGCGCCAGCAGCTTGGATTTGACTACCGTAGCTTTCTTT. The chain joins TRBV5-1 to TRBJ1-1; D is unclear. Germline V gene data show CDR1 as SGHRS and CDR2 as YFSETQ. There are 13 residues in the CDR3. Trimming pared 0 bases from V and 10 bases from J, leaving 13 bases between.

This clone has only a few counts. V and J are TRBV9 and TRBJ2-1, with 10 nucleotides matching TRBD2. The CDR3 is 15 amino acids. In germline, CDR1 is SGDLS, CDR2 YYNGEE. V dropped 3 bases and J dropped 12; count of bases not matched to a gene: 12. This CDR3 reads CASSETGLALMRQFF. The CDR3, as DNA: TGTGCCAGCAGCGAGACGGGACTAGCGTTAATGAGGCAGTTCTTC.

V and J are TRBV28 and TRBJ2-1; D might be TRBD1 (6 bases). Germline values: CDR1 MDHEN, CDR2 SYDVKM. CDR3 length: 17 amino acids. V was shortened by 7 bases and J by 4 bases, with 23 bases between the two germline ends. Here the CDR3 reads CASTLTPDRPIYNEQFF. As DNA, the CDR3 is TGTGCCAGCACCCTGACCCCAGACAGGCCGATTTACAATGAGCAGTTCTTC.

This clone has a handful of counts. The J gene is TRBJ2-1, the V gene TRBV7-3; unclear D gene. Between the trimmed V and J ends, which lost 7 bases and 4 bases, there was a span of 17 bases. In germline, CDR1 is SGHTA, CDR2 FQGTGA. The CDR3 sequence is 15 residues long. This CDR3 is CASNPHAASYNEQFF. The CDR3 DNA sequence: TGTGCCAGCAACCCTCACGCCGCGTCTTACAATGAGCAGTTCTTC.

The chain employs TRBV11-3 and TRBJ1-2; D is ambiguous. The CDR3 is 13 amino acids. V was cut by 5 bases and J by 5 bases, with 12 bases left in between. Germline CDR1 reads SGHNT; CDR2 reads YENEEA. This CDR3 is CASSPGPGYGYTF. DNA for the CDR3: TGTGCCAGCAGCCCCGGACCGGGATATGGCTACACCTTC.